This TCR beta chain derives from a study of brain T cells in children with intractable seizures. Sequencing was performed with immunoSEQ multiplex PCR; in TCRdb, only in-frame clones are kept and a portion is missing. The sample holds tens of thousands of clones, under 95% seen once. Sequencing was limited to surgery cases with top T cell transcript signatures in brain tissue. V lost 5 bases to trimming and J lost 4 bases, with 9 bases between them. The CDR3 covers 13 residues. This sequence joins TRBV12-3 or TRBV12-4 and TRBJ1-5; no clear D. The sequencing here drew on peripheral blood, taken at surgery. The TCR was taken from a girl aged 2-10 years with Rasmussen encephalitis and intractable seizures. The CDR3, as DNA: TGTGCCAGCAGTGGCACCTCAAATCAGCCCCAGCATTTT. Protein sequence: CASSGTSNQPQHF.